The next 23 T cell receptor beta chains were all read from a single sample in a study of beta chain features in type 1 diabetes. Reverse transcribing all isolated RNA meant expressed TCRB transcripts were sequenced. Sequenced by immunoSEQ multiplex PCR; TCRdb stores in-frame clones only, minus some. The sample holds about 150,000 clones, about 8.5% seen once. Material for sequencing was central memory CD4+ T cells from blood. The receptors were gathered from a man younger than 30 in good health.

This clone was recorded many times. The chain employs TRBV15 and TRBJ2-4; 9 bases map to TRBD1. The V and J ends lost 8 bases and 5 bases, in that order; junction bases with no gene match: 7. The CDR3 length is 14 residues. The V gene's germline CDR1 is LNHNV and CDR2 YYDKDF (reference sequence). The CDR3 sequence is CATLRDRDENIQYF. The CDR3 DNA reads as TGTGCCACCCTACGGGACAGGGATGAAAACATTCAGTACTTC.

The gene calls are TRBV7-2 and TRBJ1-2; the D gene is possibly TRBD1 (6 bases). Germline V CDR1 and CDR2: SGHTA, FQGNSA. V shed 0 bases and J shed 7 bases, with 15 bases lying between them. There are 15 residues in the CDR3. The CDR3 region has the DNA TGTGCCAGCAGCTTAGCCGGACAGACCTTCCCTGGCTACACCTTC. Translation gives CASSLAGQTFPGYTF.

This chain connects TRBV28 to TRBJ1-3; TRBD1 is a possible D gene (6 bases). The CDR3 has 16 residues. Germline loops: CDR1 MDHEN, CDR2 SYDVKM. V gave up 4 bases and J gave up 2 bases, with 15 bases separating them. The CDR3 DNA sequence: TGTGCCAGCAGTTCCCCTACAGGGTGGACTGGAAACACCATATATTTT. Translation gives CASSSPTGWTGNTIYF.

The V call is TRBV6-6, the J call TRBJ2-7; 8 bases line up with TRBD2. The V and J ends lost 4 bases and 7 bases, in that order; junction bases with no gene match: 12. This CDR3 has 15 residues. Germline V CDR1 and CDR2: MNHNY, SVGAGI (reference sequence). CDR3: CASSSRAEGTSEQYF. CDR3 coding DNA: TGTGCCAGCAGTTCCAGGGCGGAGGGGACTAGTGAGCAGTACTTC.

This clone has ten or more counts. The V and J genes are TRBV7-2 and TRBJ2-7; D possibly corresponds to TRBD2 (5 bases). The CDR3 is 12 amino acids. CDR1 is SGHTA, CDR2 FQGNSA, per germline. V was clipped by 8 bases and J by 4 bases, with 12 bases between them. This CDR3 reads CASGSKLYEQYF. Written as DNA, the CDR3 is TGTGCCAGCGGGAGTAAGCTTTACGAGCAGTACTTC.

This clone was detected many times. The V and J genes are TRBV2 and TRBJ2-5; D gene ambiguous. Germline V gene data show CDR1 as SNHLY and CDR2 as FYNNEI. The CDR3 spans 10 residues. V was cut by 8 bases and J by 7 bases, with 8 bases left in between. The CDR3 DNA is TGTGCCAGCCTGAGAGTGACCCAGTACTTC. It encodes CASLRVTQYF.

This clone was observed many times. The genes are TRBV2 and TRBJ1-5, with D possibly being TRBD1 (6 bases). V lost 7 bases, J lost 5 bases, and 12 bases lay in between. Germline V CDR1 and CDR2: SNHLY, FYNNEI. This CDR3 comprises 13 residues. The chain's CDR3 is CASTLAGDQPQHF. The DNA for the CDR3 is TGTGCCAGCACCCTGGCAGGGGATCAGCCCCAGCATTTT.

The genes are TRBV5-6 and TRBJ2-3; TRBD1 agrees at 7 bases. Germline CDR1 SGHDT, CDR2 YYEEEE. CDR3 length: 16 residues. J was trimmed by 3 bases and V by 4 bases; bases with no gene match: 11. CDR3 protein: CASSLTGYGGTDTQYF. The CDR3 DNA reads as TGTGCCAGCAGCCTGACAGGGTATGGGGGAACAGATACGCAGTATTTT.

This clone was counted a few times. This chain joins TRBV5-6 and TRBJ2-5, with TRBD2 matching over 12 bases. Looked up from germline, CDR1 is SGHDT and CDR2 is YYEEEE. The CDR3 runs 17 residues. V was clipped by 3 bases and J by 4 bases; unmatched bases: 10. The CDR3 protein is CASSSGGTSGPLETQYF. In DNA form, the CDR3 reads TGTGCCAGCAGCTCGGGTGGGACTAGCGGGCCTCTAGAGACCCAGTACTTC.

This clone came up many times. This chain connects TRBV4-2 to TRBJ1-1, with D maybe TRBD1 (6 bases). Between the trimmed V and J ends, which lost 6 bases and 3 bases, there was a span of 14 bases. The length of the CDR3 is 14 residues. The germline CDR1 and CDR2 sequences are LGHNA and YNFKEQ. This CDR3 reads CASSYQGMDTEAFF. CDR3 DNA sequence: TGTGCCAGCAGTTACCAGGGGATGGACACTGAAGCTTTCTTT.

The rearrangement uses TRBV7-2 and TRBJ2-1, with D tentatively TRBD1 (6 bases). Between the trimmed V and J ends, which lost 4 bases and 4 bases, there was a span of 14 bases. The CDR3 runs to 15 residues. CDR1 is SGHTA and CDR2 is FQGNSA in the germline V gene. The CDR3 DNA is TGTGCCAGCAGCTACGCCTCGGACAGTTACAATGAGCAGTTCTTC. Translating gives CASSYASDSYNEQFF.

The J gene is TRBJ1-2, the V gene TRBV29-1; 8 nucleotides match TRBD1. CDR1 and CDR2 from the germline V gene are SQVTM and ANQGSEA. CDR3 size: 13 residues. The V segment lost 5 bases and the J segment 4 bases; nucleotides outside the gene matches: 6. CDR3 nucleotides: TGCAGCGTTCGTCGGACAGGGAGCTATGGCTACACCTTC. The encoded protein is CSVRRTGSYGYTF.

This clone was observed many times. J is TRBJ2-3 and V is TRBV4-3; 7 bases are shared with TRBD1. With V trimmed by 3 bases and J by 2 bases, 2 bases remained unmatched. Germline V gene lookup returns CDR1 LGHNA and CDR2 YSLEER. The CDR3 length is 14 residues. CDR3 bases: TGCGCCAGCAGCCATGGACAGGTCACAGATACGCAGTATTTT. Encoded protein: CASSHGQVTDTQYF.

The table lists this clone with a few counts. The chain combines TRBV7-2 with TRBJ1-4, with TRBD1 identical over 7 bases. There are 15 residues in the CDR3. CDR1 SGHTA and CDR2 FQGNSA come from the germline V gene. The junction had 16 bases not matched to a gene; V was cut back by 7 bases and J by 11 bases. The CDR3 region is CASTGPSTGTRKLFF. The CDR3 DNA sequence: TGTGCCAGCACCGGGCCCTCGACAGGGACAAGGAAACTGTTTTTT. Filled out from reference TRBV7-2 and TRBJ1-4, the complete variable domain reads GAGVSQSPSNKVTEKGKDVELRCDPISGHTALYWYRQSLGQGLEFLIYFQGNSAPDKSGLPSDRFSAERTGGSVSTLTIQRTQQEDSAVYLCASTGPSTGTRKLFFGSGTQLSVL.

The table lists this clone with a few counts. The CDR3 coding sequence is TGTGCCAGCAGCCCCGCCGAGGGTTACAATCAGCCCCAGCATTTT. This translates into CASSPAEGYNQPQHF. V is TRBV7-2 and J is TRBJ1-5; no clear D. V lost 5 bases and J lost 3, with 14 bases in between. The germline gives CDR1 SGHTA, CDR2 FQGNSA. The CDR3 has 15 residues.

The rearrangement links TRBV5-1 to TRBJ1-1; no reliable D call. V lost 1 base and J 3 bases, leaving 7 bases between the germline ends. The CDR3 runs 13 residues. Germline V gives CDR1 SGHRS, CDR2 YFSETQ. CDR3 sequence: CASSLTGDTEAFF. CDR3 in DNA: TGCGCCAGCAGCTTGACGGGTGACACTGAAGCTTTCTTT.

This rearrangement joins TRBV28 to TRBJ1-2; tentatively, D is TRBD1 (6 bases). Trimming removed 4 bases from V and 3 bases from J, with 9 bases in between. In germline, CDR1 is MDHEN, CDR2 SYDVKM. The CDR3 runs 13 residues. CDR3 region: CASSWTAYYGYTF. The CDR3 DNA reads TGTGCCAGCAGTTGGACAGCCTACTATGGCTACACCTTC.

This chain uses TRBV12-5 with TRBJ2-1; D not resolved. CDR1 is LGHNT, CDR2 FRNRAP, per germline. This CDR3 is built from 11 residues. The V end was cut by 3 bases, the J end by 7 bases, with 4 bases between. The CDR3 sequence: CASGFNNEQFF. The CDR3 bases are TGTGCTAGTGGTTTTAATAATGAGCAGTTCTTC. Variable domain in full (rest from reference TRBV12-5 and TRBJ2-1): DARVTQTPRHKVTEMGQEVTMRCQPILGHNTVFWYRQTMMQGLELLAYFRNRAPLDDSGMPKDRFSAEMPDATLATLKIQPSEPRDSAVYFCASGFNNEQFFGPGTRLTVL.

This clone came up a few times. The rearrangement joins TRBV7-9 to TRBJ2-7; the match to TRBD1 covers 8 bases. CDR1 SEHNR and CDR2 FQNEAQ come from the germline V gene (reference sequence). This CDR3 spans 14 amino acids. After removal of 3 bases from V and 11 bases from J, the junction contained 12 bases not matched to a gene. In nucleotides, the CDR3 is TGTGCCAGCAGCTTCACCGGGACAGGTGGCTACGAGTACTTC. Translated: CASSFTGTGGYEYF.

This chain links TRBV6-1 with TRBJ1-5; D gene unclear. The V end lost 6 bases, the J end lost 5 bases, and 17 bases lay between the germline ends. Germline assignment: CDR1 MNHNS and CDR2 SASEGT. The CDR3 consists of 15 residues. The CDR3 DNA reads TGTGCCAGCAGCCCATTGGGGAGTCGCGATCAGCCCCAGCATTTT. Protein sequence: CASSPLGSRDQPQHF.

The gene calls are TRBV7-3 and TRBJ2-2; D ambiguous. The CDR3 is 14 amino acids. CDR1 SGHTA and CDR2 FQGTGA come from the germline V gene. V lost 1 base, J lost 6 bases, and 9 bases lay in between. CDR3 residues: CASSLMPSSGELFF. DNA of the CDR3: TGTGCCAGCAGCTTAATGCCTAGTTCCGGGGAGCTGTTTTTT.

In its sample, this clone was seen many times. The V call is TRBV28, the J call TRBJ2-7; 11 bases fit TRBD2. The germline gives CDR1 MDHEN, CDR2 SYDVKM. V lost 3 bases to trimming and J lost 2 bases; unmatched junction nucleotides: 12. The length of the CDR3 is 18 residues. CDR3: CASSFVVGTSGSPYEQYF. The DNA of the CDR3 is TGTGCCAGCAGTTTCGTGGTCGGAACTAGCGGGAGCCCCTACGAGCAGTACTTC. The whole variable domain, filled in from reference TRBV28 and TRBJ2-7, reads DVKVTQSSRYLVKRTGEKVFLECVQDMDHENMFWYRQDPGLGLRLIYFSYDVKMKEKGDIPEGYSVSREKKERFSLILESASTNQTSMYLCASSFVVGTSGSPYEQYFGPGTRLTVT.

This chain connects TRBV27 to TRBJ2-3, with 11 bases matching TRBD2. Germline values: CDR1 MNHEY, CDR2 SMNVEV (reference sequence). The CDR3 length is 20 residues. Trimming took 7 bases from V and 0 from J; bases not matched to a gene: 18. The CDR3 DNA is TGTGCCAGCAAGGGATGGCAGACTAGCGGGGTCGACTGGAGCACAGATACGCAGTATTTT. This gives the protein CASKGWQTSGVDWSTDTQYF.